These 19 T cell receptor beta chains originate from one sample sequenced in a study of T cell responses to AZD1222 COVID-19 vaccine. The data were produced by immunoSEQ multiplex PCR, yet TCRdb's version contains in-frame clones alone and is incomplete. Seen here are fewer than 200,000 clones, 88% observed once, and the top ten hold 4% to 4.5%. Sequenced material: peripheral blood, taken 28 days after the second AZD1222 dose. The receptors stem from an adult who received the AZD1222 COVID-19 vaccine.

V is TRBV19 and J is TRBJ1-1; D uncertain. This CDR3 comprises 13 residues. The ends were cut back, 10 bases at V and 3 bases at J, with 15 bases in the middle. Germline V gene data show CDR1 as LNHDA and CDR2 as SQIVND (reference sequence). DNA for the CDR3: TGTGCCACCCGCCTTGACCCGGACACTGAAGCTTTCTTT. Amino acids: CATRLDPDTEAFF.

The chain carries TRBV7-8 and TRBJ2-5, with 8 nucleotides matching TRBD1. This CDR3 spans 15 amino acids. The junction had 6 bases not matched to a gene; V was cut back by 5 bases and J by 1 base. The germline V gene has CDR1 SGHVS and CDR2 FQNEAQ. CDR3 coding DNA: TGTGCCAGCAGCCCCCAGGGGGCCTTCCAAGAGACCCAGTACTTC. This translates into CASSPQGAFQETQYF.

The J gene is TRBJ1-3, the V gene TRBV30; 8 bases map to TRBD1. The germline gives CDR1 GTSNPN, CDR2 SVGIG (reference sequence). The CDR3 length is 16 residues. The junction had 10 bases not matched to a gene; V was cut back by 2 bases and J by 4 bases. The CDR3 DNA reads as TGTGCCTGGAGTCCGACAGGGGAACTGAGAGGAAACACCATATATTTT. Its protein product is CAWSPTGELRGNTIYF.

As concerns this clone: The sample holds other DNA sequences that translate to the same CDR3. The chain uses TRBV6-5 and TRBJ1-5; D gene uncertain. The germline CDR1 and CDR2 sequences are MNHEY and SVGAGI. The CDR3 consists of 13 residues. V was pared by 0 bases and J by 7 bases, with 7 bases between. Here the CDR3 DNA reads TGTGCCAGCAGTTACTCGAATGTCCAGCCCCAGCATTTT. It translates to CASSYSNVQPQHF.

The count of this clone is one. The V call is TRBV25-1, the J call TRBJ2-2, with 8 positions matching TRBD1. With V trimmed by 8 bases and J by 6 bases, 5 bases remained unmatched. Germline V lookup: CDR1 MGHDK, CDR2 SYGVNS. This CDR3 is 13 amino acids long. This CDR3 is CASQGALAGELFF. DNA of the CDR3: TGTGCCAGCCAGGGGGCGTTGGCCGGGGAGCTGTTTTTT.

The genes are TRBV13 and TRBJ2-1; no definite D call. The CDR3 loop spans 13 amino acids. The V and J ends lost 1 base and 0 bases respectively, with 1 base between them. Germline V gene lookup returns CDR1 PRHDT and CDR2 FYEKMQ (reference sequence). The chain's CDR3 is CASSLASYNEQFF. In DNA form, the CDR3 reads TGTGCCAGCAGCTTAGCCTCCTACAATGAGCAGTTCTTC.

The chain employs TRBV14 and TRBJ2-3; 11 nucleotides line up with TRBD2. After removal of 4 bases from V and 2 bases from J, the junction contained 2 bases not matched to a gene. Germline V lookup: CDR1 SGHDN, CDR2 FVKESK. There are 15 residues in the CDR3. The CDR3 protein is CASSRLAGITDTQYF. The CDR3 coding sequence is TGTGCCAGCAGCCGACTAGCGGGGATCACAGATACGCAGTATTTT.

This sequence joins TRBV5-1 and TRBJ2-5; TRBD1 agrees at 7 bases. The J segment lost 4 bases and the V segment lost 7 bases, leaving 7 bases of the junction unmatched. Germline V gives CDR1 SGHRS, CDR2 YFSETQ. The CDR3 contains 13 residues. CDR3 protein: CASLGQEGETQYF. The DNA of the CDR3 is TGCGCCAGCCTAGGACAGGAAGGAGAGACCCAGTACTTC.

The genes are TRBV5-4 and TRBJ2-5; D call uncertain. Trimming stripped 1 base from V and 5 bases from J, with 6 bases between. CDR1 and CDR2 from the germline V gene are SGHNT and YYREEE (reference sequence). This CDR3 comprises 12 residues. The CDR3 nucleotides read TGTGCCAGCAGCTTGCAAGGGGAGACCCAGTACTTC. This codes for CASSLQGETQYF.

The chain uses TRBV30 and TRBJ1-4; D gene ambiguous. The CDR3 length is 13 residues. Trimming stripped 6 bases from V and 8 bases from J, with 16 bases between. CDR1 and CDR2 (germline): GTSNPN, SVGIG (reference sequence). DNA of the CDR3: TGTGCCTGCTCAGGTCCAAGTAGGGAAAAACTGTTTTTT. It codes for CACSGPSREKLFF.

The chain employs TRBV3-1 (or the pseudogene TRBV3-2) and TRBJ1-2; no clear D. Per the germline V gene, CDR1 is LGHDT and CDR2 is YNNKEL (reference sequence). The V end was cut by 1 base, the J end by 1 base, with 10 bases between. There are 15 residues in the CDR3. The CDR3 here is CASSQVSALNYGYTF. DNA of the CDR3: TGTGCCAGCAGCCAAGTTTCAGCTCTTAACTATGGCTACACCTTC.

As for this clone: A read error may produce the germline difference seen at one junction end. The chain has TRBV6-5 and TRBJ2-2; D perhaps matches TRBD2 (6 bases). The CDR3 contains 15 residues. The V gene's germline CDR1 is MNHEY and CDR2 SVGAGI. The CDR3 nucleotides are TGTGCCAGCAGTCACTCCGGGACTGGGCCCCGGGAGCTGTTTTTT. Residues: CASSHSGTGPRELFF.

This clone was observed a single time. The J gene is TRBJ2-7, the V gene TRBV5-1; TRBD1 is a possible D gene (6 bases). The CDR3 totals 13 residues. Germline CDR1 reads SGHRS; CDR2 reads YFSETQ. The V and J ends lost 0 bases and 7 bases respectively, with 11 bases between them. DNA of the CDR3: TGCGCCAGCAGCTTGGACAGGGCTGGAGAGCAGTACTTC. Protein product: CASSLDRAGEQYF. The complete variable domain, with remaining parts taken from reference TRBV5-1 and TRBJ2-7, reads KAGVTQTPRYLIKTRGQQVTLSCSPISGHRSVSWYQQTPGQGLQFLFEYFSETQRNKGNFPGRFSGRQFSNSRSEMNVSTLELGDSALYLCASSLDRAGEQYFGPGTRLTVT.

This chain connects TRBV18 to TRBJ1-1, with 7 nucleotides matching TRBD1. The CDR3 is 16 amino acids. Losses at the gene ends were 6 bases for V and 0 bases for J; bases not matched to a gene: 10. Germline V gene data show CDR1 as KGHSH and CDR2 as LQKENI. CDR3 sequence reads: CASSPSTGQLNTEAFF. In DNA, the CDR3 is TGTGCCAGCTCGCCAAGTACGGGACAGCTGAACACTGAAGCTTTCTTT.

V and J are TRBV5-6 and TRBJ1-5, with 7 bases matching TRBD1. The V segment lost 1 base and the J segment 8 bases; nucleotides outside the gene matches: 9. Germline-derived CDR1 and CDR2 are SGHDT and YYEEEE. This CDR3 has 15 amino acids. CDR3: CASSLRKGGAEPQHF. In nucleotides, the CDR3 is TGTGCCAGCAGCTTGCGGAAAGGGGGCGCGGAGCCCCAGCATTTT. Using reference TRBV5-6 and TRBJ1-5 for the parts outside the CDR3, the full variable domain is DAGVTQSPTHLIKTRGQQVTLRCSPKSGHDTVSWYQQALGQGPQFIFQYYEEEERQRGNFPDRFSGHQFPNYSSELNVNALLLGDSALYLCASSLRKGGAEPQHFGDGTRLSIL.

The V gene is TRBV27, the J gene TRBJ2-6; TRBD1 is a possible D gene (6 bases). This CDR3 has 18 residues. Germline values: CDR1 MNHEY, CDR2 SMNVEV (reference sequence). The V gene lost 4 bases and the J gene lost 5 bases, with 21 bases spanning the gap. CDR3 residues: CASSSPRQGRFRANVLTF. In nucleotides, the CDR3 is TGTGCCAGCAGTTCCCCACGGCAGGGGCGCTTCAGGGCCAACGTCCTGACTTTC. Full variable domain (rest looked up from reference TRBV27 and TRBJ2-6): EAQVTQNPRYLITVTGKKLTVTCSQNMNHEYMSWYRQDPGLGLRQIYYSMNVEVTDKGDVPEGYKVSRKEKRNFPLILESPSPNQTSLYFCASSSPRQGRFRANVLTFGAGSRLTVL.

This chain connects TRBV10-3 to TRBJ1-1; D perhaps matches TRBD1 (5 bases). This CDR3 contains 13 residues. V was cut by 4 bases and J by 1 base, with 7 bases left in between. Germline V lookup: CDR1 ENHRY, CDR2 SYGVKD. This CDR3 reads CAISVQENTEAFF. CDR3 DNA sequence: TGTGCCATCAGTGTACAGGAGAACACTGAAGCTTTCTTT.

CDR3 DNA: TGTGCCAGCTCACCTGCCGGGACAGGCACAGATACGCAGTATTTT. Translated: CASSPAGTGTDTQYF. The chain has TRBV18 and TRBJ2-3, with 7 nucleotides matching TRBD1. The ends lost 3 bases at V and 1 base at J; junction bases unmatched: 4. Per germline, CDR1 KGHSH and CDR2 LQKENI. This CDR3 comprises 15 residues.

The chain combines TRBV14 with TRBJ1-2; D ambiguous. From germline, CDR1 is SGHDN and CDR2 FVKESK. V lost 1 base and J lost 8, with 14 bases in between. This CDR3 is 14 amino acids long. Written as DNA, the CDR3 is TGTGCCAGCAGCCAAGGGTCAGTCTGGGAAGGCTACACCTTC. As protein: CASSQGSVWEGYTF.